The present entry profiles one T cell receptor (beta chain) with its context. Which antigen it targets is not known. Base qualities were left out, and no much larger clone turns up one base away. Other DNA sequences within the sample encode an identical CDR3. Using the deep immunoSEQ assay, multiplex PCR amplified TCR CDR3 regions from genomic DNA. For each cell subset, the extracted genomic DNA was distributed evenly across all wells of several immunoSEQ 96-well plates, and each plate served as one replicate. For sorted subsets, around 200 ng genomic DNA, equal to about 30,000 T cell genomes, was loaded into each replicate PCR. The purified libraries were quantified using a Qubit 3.0 fluorometer, sized with a Bioanalyzer 2100, and then quantified again using the KAPA Library Quantification kit. A separate single-read 150-cycle Illumina NextSeq 550 flow cell was used to sequence each immunoSEQ 96-well plate. The paper's processing steps were these. Because only junctional sequences without quality scores were contained in the immunoSEQ output, filtering matching that applied to full-length reads could not be performed. To assign V/J genes and CDR3, sequences were annotated against IMGT germline references using PyIR, a Python wrapper for IgBLAST v1.9. Reads were filtered out if the reads had weak V/J assignments (E-value above 1e-6), no CDR3, stop codons, out-of-frame junctions, or ambiguous translated residues. V3J clonotypes were defined by identical inferred V gene, J gene, and CDR3 amino acid sequence. Percentage overlap between repertoires was computed as shared unique clonotypes divided by the size of the smaller repertoire. Three approaches were used to assess repertoire richness: RTK rarefaction, the Chao1 estimator, and Recon v2.1 estimates of unobserved clonotypes. Generation probabilities for all TCRbeta clonotypes obtained by the gDNA method from four donors were computed using OLGA. In TCRdb, the immuneACCESS table is reduced to in-frame sequences with V and J assigned. These tables do not hold every clone; where another copy was compared, an unresolved V gene accounts for under half, and the others remain unexplained. The V and J calls and clone size are taken from that table; D and trimming were inferred from the DNA. A total of roughly 2,300,000 clones appear in this sample, around 92% of them only once. The ten most abundant clones make up more than 0.35% of the sample.

The source of the sample is a study of shared clonotypes between healthy human individuals (dated by TCRdb to the early 2020s). With respect to the entire study: The cohort comprised a couple of women and three men aged 18 to 49 years. To increase sequencing depth and limit assay-specific biases, different laboratories used diverse techniques to prepare libraries and sequence TCR repertoires. The study deeply sequenced blood TCR repertoires of five healthy adults to estimate repertoire size and the extent of clonotype sharing between individuals. Between about 0.94 and 8.9 billion PBMCs per donor were obtained by leukapheresis. Per donor, three plates each were used for CD4 naive and CD4 memory, two for CD8 naive, and one for CD8 memory. Points the paper makes about the study in general: Compared with non-shared clonotypes, the clonotypes found in all four sorted-subset donors had higher generation probabilities. Because the study included a small number of donors, the genetic and exposure-history diversity represented was limited. Estimated clonotype richness was generally larger for naive than for memory subsets. Incomplete sequencing was indicated by rarefaction of sorted-subset datasets, despite the large sequencing depth. Based on pairwise subsampling, the degree of clonotype sharing among donors was expected to be affected by sequencing depth. Sampling was restricted to blood, and TCR repertoires in tissue are likely to differ from TCR repertoires in blood. Across a few donors, approximately 5% of naive CD4, roughly 3.5% of naive CD8, approximately 2.5% of memory CD4, and about 0.4% of memory CD8 clonotypes were shared.

Healthy HIV-negative adults with no recently reported acute infections or vaccinations were included as donors. Only Caucasian adults living in Nashville, Tennessee, USA were represented among the donors. CD4+ T cells were enriched by magnetic negative selection; naive cells were then positively selected on CD45RA, and the negative fraction formed the memory subset. Blood was collected by leukapheresis, and PBMCs were isolated by Ficoll-Histopaque density gradient centrifugation and then cryopreserved in liquid nitrogen vapor phase. Purity and quantity of every magnetically sorted T cell population were checked by analytical flow cytometry. From each sorted fraction, genomic DNA was isolated and quantified by UV absorbance on a Nanodrop 2000c. This receptor was identified in a man younger than 35 in good health. Some clones in this sample may be carry-over from other donors' samples. The sequencing input was naive CD4+ T cells from PBMCs. Read against the paper, the sample's cell subset or site label means: CD45RA+ positively selected.

The CDR3: CASSLGGLAGQETQYF. The nucleotide sequence reads TGCGCCAGCAGCTTGGGTGGACTAGCGGGACAAGAGACCCAGTACTTC. Recombination connected TRBV5-1 to TRBJ2-5; the junction holds 12 bases that match TRBD2. Compared with germline, V lacks 0 bases and J lacks 2 bases; bases without a gene match: 2. Including the terminal cysteine and phenylalanine, the CDR3 comprises 16 residues. The read is trimmed to its CDR3 DNA, 48 bases read in frame from base 1. From the germline V gene, CDR1 is SGHRS and CDR2 is YFSETQ.